The next 29 T cell receptor beta chains were all read from a single sample in a study of CXCR3-negative and CXCR3-positive naive CD8 T cells. Whole-study findings and limits: The study found more hydrophobic TRB CDR3s in CXCR3-positive naive cells than in CXCR3-negative naive cells.

All TRB cDNA libraries came from 5' RACE performed with UMI labels. TCRdb derives one entry per CDR3 protein from the 5' RACE reads, leaving out DNA. The data include 120,000 to 150,000 distinct CDR3 sequences; the top ten clones carry 0.25% to 0.3%. Their recognized antigens are unknown. Sequencing used naive CXCR3+ CD8+ T cells from blood. Described subset: CD45RO-CCR7+CD27+CD95- naive CD8+ T cells expressing CXCR3 (TNR3+). The receptor set was obtained from a human donor in good health. Some clones in this sample may be carry-over from other donors' samples.

J is TRBJ2-3 and V is TRBV5-6; the D gene TCRdb calls, TRBD1, cannot be checked with no DNA. The CDR3 extends over 14 amino acids. The germline CDR1 and CDR2 sequences are SGHDT and YYEEEE. The CDR3 loop is CASSFGGSTDTQYF.

The genes are TRBV9 and TRBJ1-2; TCRdb's assignment of TRBD1 cannot be checked, as there is no DNA. Germline values: CDR1 SGDLS, CDR2 YYNGEE. The CDR3 is made up of 14 amino acids. The chain's CDR3 is CASSDPGTDYGYTF.

The chain uses TRBV14 and TRBJ2-3; TCRdb reports TRBD2, a call that lacks DNA to check it against. Germline CDR1 reads SGHDN; CDR2 reads FVKESK. The CDR3 sequence is 13 residues long. This CDR3 is CASSPMDYSTQYF.

V gene TRBV20-1 combines with J gene TRBJ2-3. Germline values: CDR1 DFQATT, CDR2 SNEGSKA (reference sequence). The CDR3 sequence is 16 residues long. The CDR3 is CSARVPFFGSSDTQYF.

The V gene is TRBV7-9, the J gene TRBJ2-5; no DNA is available, so the TRBD2 call from TCRdb remains unchecked. Per germline, CDR1 SEHNR and CDR2 FQNEAQ (reference sequence). This CDR3 has 14 residues. This CDR3 reads CASKSGGLKETQYF.

The chain combines TRBV6-5 with TRBJ2-1; with no DNA, the TCRdb D assignment of TRBD1 cannot be verified. Looked up from germline, CDR1 is MNHEY and CDR2 is SVGAGI. CDR3 size: 14 residues. CDR3 region: CASSYRDGYNEQFF.

The V gene is TRBV10-3, the J gene TRBJ2-7; TCRdb selects TRBD1, and the lack of DNA leaves this call unchecked. The CDR3 loop spans 12 amino acids. CDR1 is ENHRY and CDR2 is SYGVKD in the germline V gene. CDR3 in amino acids: CAIRDRVYEQYF.

V usage is TRBV7-3 and J usage is TRBJ2-1; TCRdb gives TRBD2 as the D gene, but with no DNA this cannot be confirmed. CDR1 is SGHTA and CDR2 is FQGTGA in the germline V gene. The CDR3 is 15 amino acids. This CDR3 is CASSLSIAGYNEQFF.

The V and J genes are TRBV11-1 and TRBJ2-5; absent DNA, TCRdb's TRBD1 call cannot be checked. CDR1 SGHAT and CDR2 FQDESV come from the germline V gene (reference sequence). The CDR3 is 15 residues long. CDR3 loop: CASSLRQGSQETQYF.

The chain uses TRBV28 and TRBJ1-1; with no DNA, the TCRdb D assignment of TRBD1 cannot be verified. The CDR3 consists of 16 residues. Germline CDR1 is MDHEN and CDR2 is SYDVKM. The CDR3: CASIGVGERVNTEAFF.

The chain employs TRBV7-9 and TRBJ2-6. The V gene's germline CDR1 is SEHNR and CDR2 FQNEAQ (reference sequence). The CDR3 is 15 residues long. The CDR3 here is CASSQTFSGANVLTF. Complete variable domain (other parts from reference TRBV7-9 and TRBJ2-6): DTGVSQNPRHKITKRGQNVTFRCDPISEHNRLYWYRQTLGQGPEFLTYFQNEAQLEKSRLLSDRFSAERPKGSFSTLEIQRTEQGDSAMYLCASSQTFSGANVLTFGAGSRLTVL.

The chain uses TRBV7-9 and TRBJ2-1; there is no DNA to check the TCRdb D call of TRBD2. Germline CDR1 SEHNR, CDR2 FQNEAQ (reference sequence). The CDR3 length is 14 residues. This CDR3 is CASSPRLADNEQFF.

This chain links TRBV6-5 with TRBJ2-5. Germline loops: CDR1 MNHEY, CDR2 SVGAGI. The CDR3 sequence is 15 residues long. The CDR3 loop reads CASSYSAGVGETQYF.

This rearrangement joins TRBV14 to TRBJ2-5. CDR1 is SGHDN, CDR2 FVKESK, per germline. This CDR3 region has 14 residues. CDR3 sequence reads: CASSQTEKQETQYF.

This chain links TRBV5-1 with TRBJ2-7; TCRdb indicates TRBD1, and absent DNA this call remains unverified. Germline lookup yields CDR1 SGHRS and CDR2 YFSETQ. The CDR3 runs 14 residues. The CDR3 protein is CASSLEAGIYEQYF.

J is TRBJ1-2 and V is TRBV12-3 or TRBV12-4; TCRdb's assignment of TRBD1 cannot be checked, as there is no DNA. CDR3 size: 16 residues. CDR3 protein: CASSERDRVFNYGYTF.

The rearrangement joins TRBV14 to TRBJ2-2. Germline CDR1 is SGHDN and CDR2 is FVKESK. This CDR3 has 13 residues. This CDR3 is CASKNDYTGELFF.

The V gene is TRBV23-1, the J gene TRBJ2-2. TRBV23-1 is placed among ORFs of uncertain function. CDR3 length equals 15 residues. Here the CDR3 reads CASSQSPLNWGELFF.

The rearrangement links TRBV15 to TRBJ1-1; no DNA is available, so the TRBD1 call from TCRdb remains unchecked. Germline V gene lookup returns CDR1 LNHNV and CDR2 YYDKDF (reference sequence). This CDR3 is built from 12 residues. The CDR3: CAAQSTGGEAFF.

The V and J genes are TRBV21-1 and TRBJ2-3; TCRdb returns TRBD1, unconfirmable since there is no DNA. TRBV21-1 is termed a pseudogene. This CDR3 has 16 residues. Here the CDR3 reads CASSKVPGGAEDTQYF.

This chain connects TRBV6-1 to TRBJ2-1. In germline, CDR1 is MNHNS, CDR2 SASEGT. The CDR3 is 13 residues long. CDR3 residues: CASSEYGRPIKFF.

This rearrangement joins TRBV7-9 to TRBJ1-1; the TCRdb call, TRBD1, lacks DNA for checking. Germline V gene data show CDR1 as SEHNR and CDR2 as FQNEAQ (reference sequence). The CDR3 consists of 13 residues. CDR3 in amino acids: CASSSGTGTEAFF.

The gene calls are TRBV14 and TRBJ1-2; no DNA is available, so the TRBD1 call from TCRdb remains unchecked. This CDR3 contains 15 residues. Per germline, CDR1 SGHDN and CDR2 FVKESK. The CDR3 region is CASSQGIWGFYGYTF. Filled out from reference TRBV14 and TRBJ1-2, the complete variable domain reads EAGVTQFPSHSVIEKGQTVTLRCDPISGHDNLYWYRRVMGKEIKFLLHFVKESKQDESGMPNNRFLAERTGGTYSTLKVQPAELEDSGVYFCASSQGIWGFYGYTFGSGTRLTVV.

The chain is built from TRBV5-1 and TRBJ2-2. Germline lookup yields CDR1 SGHRS and CDR2 YFSETQ. The CDR3 length is 12 residues. This CDR3 reads CASVGSTGELFF.

The chain is built from TRBV28 and TRBJ1-2; TCRdb picks TRBD1, but there is no DNA to check that call. The CDR3 runs 13 residues. The germline V gene encodes CDR1 MDHEN and CDR2 SYDVKM. This CDR3 is CASSLDRVYGYTF.

The chain employs TRBV5-5 and TRBJ2-5; TCRdb gives TRBD1 as the D gene, but with no DNA this cannot be confirmed. Germline CDR1 reads SGHKS; CDR2 reads YYEKEE (reference sequence). The CDR3 spans 16 residues. The CDR3 reads CASSPGARGLQETQYF.

The chain has TRBV21-1 and TRBJ2-6. TRBV21-1 is a documented pseudogene. The CDR3 is 19 amino acids. The CDR3 sequence is CASSKRCFVSEIGANVLTF.

The rearrangement uses TRBV10-3 and TRBJ1-2. Germline V gives CDR1 ENHRY, CDR2 SYGVKD. The CDR3 totals 15 residues. The CDR3: CAISESMGANYGYTF.

This rearrangement joins TRBV27 to TRBJ2-1; as DNA is missing, the TRBD2 call by TCRdb cannot be tested. There are 14 residues in the CDR3. Germline-derived CDR1 and CDR2 are MNHEY and SMNVEV (reference sequence). CDR3 sequence reads: CASSREIAYNEQFF.